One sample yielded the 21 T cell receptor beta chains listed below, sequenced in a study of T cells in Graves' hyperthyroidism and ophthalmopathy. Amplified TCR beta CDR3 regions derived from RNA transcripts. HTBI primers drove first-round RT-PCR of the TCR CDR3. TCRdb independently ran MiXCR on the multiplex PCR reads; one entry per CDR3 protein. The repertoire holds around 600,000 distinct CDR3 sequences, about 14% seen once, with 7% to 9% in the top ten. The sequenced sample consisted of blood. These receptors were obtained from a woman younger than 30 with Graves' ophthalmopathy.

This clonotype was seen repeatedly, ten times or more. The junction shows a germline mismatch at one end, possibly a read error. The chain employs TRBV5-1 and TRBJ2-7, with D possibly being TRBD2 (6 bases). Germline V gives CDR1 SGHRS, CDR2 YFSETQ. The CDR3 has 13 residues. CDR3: CASSLAGSYEQYF. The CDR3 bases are TGTGCCAGCAGTTTGGCGGGATCCTACGAGCAGTACTTC.

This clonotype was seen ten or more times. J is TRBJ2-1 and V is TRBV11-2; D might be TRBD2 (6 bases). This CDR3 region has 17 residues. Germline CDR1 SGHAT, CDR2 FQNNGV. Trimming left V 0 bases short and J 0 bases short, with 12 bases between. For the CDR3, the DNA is TGTGCCAGCAGCTTAGATCGGTGGAGGGCCTCCTACAATGAGCAGTTCTTC. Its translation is CASSLDRWRASYNEQFF. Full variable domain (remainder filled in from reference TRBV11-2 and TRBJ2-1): EAGVAQSPRYKIIEKRQSVAFWCNPISGHATLYWYQQILGQGPKLLIQFQNNGVVDDSQLPKDRFSAERLKGVDSTLKIQPAKLEDSAVYLCASSLDRWRASYNEQFFGPGTRLTVL.

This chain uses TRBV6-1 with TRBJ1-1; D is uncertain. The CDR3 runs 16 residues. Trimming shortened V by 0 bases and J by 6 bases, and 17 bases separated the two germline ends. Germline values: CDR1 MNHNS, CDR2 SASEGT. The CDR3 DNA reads TGTGCCAGCAGTGAAGCGTGGTCCCAATCCGGGGCTGAAGCTTTCTTT. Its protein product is CASSEAWSQSGAEAFF.

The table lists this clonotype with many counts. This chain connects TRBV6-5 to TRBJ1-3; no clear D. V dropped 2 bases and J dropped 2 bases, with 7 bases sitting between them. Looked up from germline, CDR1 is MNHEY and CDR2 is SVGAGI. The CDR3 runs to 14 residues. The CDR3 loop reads CASSYRHPGNTIYF. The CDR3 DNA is TGTGCCAGCAGTTACCGACACCCTGGAAACACCATATATTTT.

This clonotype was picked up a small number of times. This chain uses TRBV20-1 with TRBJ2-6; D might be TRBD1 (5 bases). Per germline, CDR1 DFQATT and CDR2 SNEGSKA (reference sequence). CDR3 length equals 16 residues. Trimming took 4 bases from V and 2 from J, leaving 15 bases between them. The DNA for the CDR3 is TGCAGTGCTACCACGACGACAGAGGCTGGGGCCAACGTCCTGACTTTC. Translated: CSATTTTEAGANVLTF.

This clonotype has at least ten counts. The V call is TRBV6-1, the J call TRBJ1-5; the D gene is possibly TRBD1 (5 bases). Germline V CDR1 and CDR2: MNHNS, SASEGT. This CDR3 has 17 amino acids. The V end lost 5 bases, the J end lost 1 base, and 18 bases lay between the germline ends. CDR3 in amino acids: CASSPGTLLGSNQPQHF. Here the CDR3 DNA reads TGTGCCAGCAGTCCAGGGACCTTACTTGGGAGCAATCAGCCCCAGCATTTT.

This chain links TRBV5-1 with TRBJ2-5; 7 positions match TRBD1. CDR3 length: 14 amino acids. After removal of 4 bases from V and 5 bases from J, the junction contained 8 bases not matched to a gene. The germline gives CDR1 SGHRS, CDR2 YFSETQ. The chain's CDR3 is CASSRGQERETQYF. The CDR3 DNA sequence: TGCGCCAGCAGCCGTGGACAGGAGCGCGAGACCCAGTACTTC. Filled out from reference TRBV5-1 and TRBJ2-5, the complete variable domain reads KAGVTQTPRYLIKTRGQQVTLSCSPISGHRSVSWYQQTPGQGLQFLFEYFSETQRNKGNFPGRFSGRQFSNSRSEMNVSTLELGDSALYLCASSRGQERETQYFGPGTRLLVL.

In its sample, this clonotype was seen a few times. The CDR3 DNA is TGTGCCGTTAAGGGGACAGGGGGCTTAAACACTGAAGCTTTCTTT. Its protein is CAVKGTGGLNTEAFF. This chain connects TRBV6-1 to TRBJ1-1; TRBD1 agrees at 12 bases. V was clipped by 11 bases and J by 2 bases; unmatched bases: 9. This CDR3 region has 15 residues. Per the germline V gene, CDR1 is MNHNS and CDR2 is SASEGT.

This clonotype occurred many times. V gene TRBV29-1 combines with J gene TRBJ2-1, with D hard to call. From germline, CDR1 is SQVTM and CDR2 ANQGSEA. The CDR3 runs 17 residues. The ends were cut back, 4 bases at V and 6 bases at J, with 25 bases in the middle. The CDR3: CSVARIRAYRESNEQFF. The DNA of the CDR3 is TGCAGCGTTGCCCGTATTAGGGCATACAGAGAGAGCAATGAGCAGTTCTTC.

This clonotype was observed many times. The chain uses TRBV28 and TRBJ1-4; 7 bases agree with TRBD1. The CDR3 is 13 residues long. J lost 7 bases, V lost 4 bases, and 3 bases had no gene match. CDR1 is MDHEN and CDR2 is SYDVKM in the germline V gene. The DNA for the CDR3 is TGTGCCAGCAGTTCGACAGGGCGTGAAAAACTGTTTTTT. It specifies CASSSTGREKLFF.

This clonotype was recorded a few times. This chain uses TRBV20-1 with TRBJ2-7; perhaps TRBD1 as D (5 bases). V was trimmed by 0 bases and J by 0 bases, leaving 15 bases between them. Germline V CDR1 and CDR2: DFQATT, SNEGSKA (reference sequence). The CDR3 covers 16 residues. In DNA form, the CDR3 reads TGCAGTGCTAGAGATCCCAGGGCCCGCGCCTCCTACGAGCAGTACTTC. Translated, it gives CSARDPRARASYEQYF.

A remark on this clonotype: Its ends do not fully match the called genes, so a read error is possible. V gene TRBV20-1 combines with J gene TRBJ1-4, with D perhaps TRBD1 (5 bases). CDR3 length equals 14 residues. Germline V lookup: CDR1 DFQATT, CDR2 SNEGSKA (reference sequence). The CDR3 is CSASKSGLVEKLIF. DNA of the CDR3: TGCAGTGCCTCGAAGTCAGGGTTGGTCGAAAAACTGATTTTT.

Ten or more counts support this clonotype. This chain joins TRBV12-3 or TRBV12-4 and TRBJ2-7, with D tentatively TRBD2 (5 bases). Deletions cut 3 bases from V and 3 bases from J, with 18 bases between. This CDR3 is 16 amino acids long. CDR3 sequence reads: CASSLGSARSGYEQYF. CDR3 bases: TGTGCCAGCAGTTTGGGTAGCGCTCGGTCTGGCTACGAGCAGTACTTC.

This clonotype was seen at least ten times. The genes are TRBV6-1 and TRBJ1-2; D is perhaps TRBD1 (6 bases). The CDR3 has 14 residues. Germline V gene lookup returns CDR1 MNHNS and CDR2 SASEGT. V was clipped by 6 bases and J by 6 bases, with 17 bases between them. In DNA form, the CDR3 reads TGTGCCAGCAGGAGGAAGGGGGGGCTGGATGGCTACACCTTC. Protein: CASRRKGGLDGYTF.

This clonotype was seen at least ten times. The DNA for the CDR3 is TGTGCCAGCAGTTTATTTAGACGGGGAATGACCAATCAGCCCCAGCATTTT. Its translation: CASSLFRRGMTNQPQHF. The chain carries TRBV28 and TRBJ1-5; D is uncertain. V dropped 1 base and J dropped 3 bases, with 16 bases sitting between them. CDR1 is MDHEN, CDR2 SYDVKM, per germline. The CDR3 consists of 17 residues.

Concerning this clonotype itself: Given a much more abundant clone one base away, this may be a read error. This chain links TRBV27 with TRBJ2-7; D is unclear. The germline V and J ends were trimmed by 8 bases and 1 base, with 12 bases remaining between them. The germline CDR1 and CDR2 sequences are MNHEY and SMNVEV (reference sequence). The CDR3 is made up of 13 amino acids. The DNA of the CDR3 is TGTGCCAGCGGAAAGGGCGGATCCTACGAGCAGTACTTC. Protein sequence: CASGKGGSYEQYF.

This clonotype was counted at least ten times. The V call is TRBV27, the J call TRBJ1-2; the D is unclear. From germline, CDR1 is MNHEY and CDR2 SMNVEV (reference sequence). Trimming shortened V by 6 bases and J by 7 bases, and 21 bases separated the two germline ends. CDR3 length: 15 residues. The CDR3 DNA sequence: TGTGCCAGCAGCCCAGTCCTGTCAGGCGCATCTGGCTACACCTTC. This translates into CASSPVLSGASGYTF.

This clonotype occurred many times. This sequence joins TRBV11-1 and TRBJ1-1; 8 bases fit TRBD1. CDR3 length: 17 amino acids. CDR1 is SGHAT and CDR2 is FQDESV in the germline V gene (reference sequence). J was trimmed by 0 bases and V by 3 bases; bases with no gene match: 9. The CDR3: CASSFDRGRPMNTEAFF. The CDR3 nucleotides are TGTGCCAGCAGCTTTGACAGGGGAAGGCCCATGAACACTGAAGCTTTCTTT.

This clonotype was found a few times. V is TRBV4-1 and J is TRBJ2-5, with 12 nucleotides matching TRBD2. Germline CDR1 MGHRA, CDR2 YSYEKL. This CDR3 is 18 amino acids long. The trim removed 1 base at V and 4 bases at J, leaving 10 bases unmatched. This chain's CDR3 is CASSQVLAGGGVGETQYF. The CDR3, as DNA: TGCGCCAGCAGCCAAGTACTAGCGGGAGGCGGGGTAGGAGAGACCCAGTACTTC.

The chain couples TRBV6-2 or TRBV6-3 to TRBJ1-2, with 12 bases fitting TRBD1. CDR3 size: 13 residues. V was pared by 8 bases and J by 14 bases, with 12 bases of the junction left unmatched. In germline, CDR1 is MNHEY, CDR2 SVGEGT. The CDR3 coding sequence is TGTGCCAGCTTACGCGGGGACAGGGGGCGTTTAACCTTC. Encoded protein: CASLRGDRGRLTF.

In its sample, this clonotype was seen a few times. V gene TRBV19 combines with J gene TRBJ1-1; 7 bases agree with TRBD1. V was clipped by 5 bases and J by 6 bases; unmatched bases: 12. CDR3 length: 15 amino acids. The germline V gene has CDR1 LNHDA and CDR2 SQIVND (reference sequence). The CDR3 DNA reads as TGTGCCAGTAGTTCCTGGGTAGGGGGCGGTGCTGAAGCTTTCTTT. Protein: CASSSWVGGGAEAFF.